Each of the 2 T cell receptor beta chains below was sequenced from the same sample in a study of cytomegalovirus exposure and HLA in healthy donors (dated 2017 in TCRdb). Libraries came from the immunoSEQ multiplex PCR assay. For the multiplex PCR, a mixture combining 60 forward primers for TCR Vbeta segments and 13 reverse primers for TCR Jbeta segments was used. This is the immuneACCESS table as TCRdb keeps it, with only in-frame sequences that have V and J called. A part of the clones is gone; compared with another copy, unresolved V genes explain less than half, and the rest is unexplained. The sample yields under 120,000 clones; approximately 70% were counted once. Of the sample, 11% is held by the ten largest clones. The sample was PBMCs. The receptors originated from a man aged 40-49 years in good health and CMV-seropositive.

The chain couples TRBV6-1 to TRBJ2-1, with 9 nucleotides matching TRBD2. The CDR3 consists of 13 residues. Looked up from germline, CDR1 is MNHNS and CDR2 is SASEGT. With 8 bases clipped from V and 4 bases from J, the junction kept 3 bases outside the gene matches. In DNA form, the CDR3 reads TGTGCCAGCGCCAGCGGGGGGTACAATGAGCAGTTCTTC. Translated, it gives CASASGGYNEQFF.

This sequence joins TRBV9 and TRBJ2-5; D remains ambiguous. CDR1 is SGDLS, CDR2 YYNGEE, per germline. The CDR3 is 12 amino acids. V was trimmed by 4 bases and J by 3 bases, leaving 7 bases between them. Here the CDR3 reads CASSTREETQYF. CDR3 nucleotide sequence: TGTGCCAGCAGCACACGGGAAGAGACCCAGTACTTC. Combining the CDR3 with reference TRBV9 and TRBJ2-5 gives the whole variable domain DSGVTQTPKHLITATGQRVTLRCSPRSGDLSVYWYQQSLDQGLQFLIQYYNGEERAKGNILERFSAQQFPDLHSELNLSSLELGDSALYFCASSTREETQYFGPGTRLLVL.